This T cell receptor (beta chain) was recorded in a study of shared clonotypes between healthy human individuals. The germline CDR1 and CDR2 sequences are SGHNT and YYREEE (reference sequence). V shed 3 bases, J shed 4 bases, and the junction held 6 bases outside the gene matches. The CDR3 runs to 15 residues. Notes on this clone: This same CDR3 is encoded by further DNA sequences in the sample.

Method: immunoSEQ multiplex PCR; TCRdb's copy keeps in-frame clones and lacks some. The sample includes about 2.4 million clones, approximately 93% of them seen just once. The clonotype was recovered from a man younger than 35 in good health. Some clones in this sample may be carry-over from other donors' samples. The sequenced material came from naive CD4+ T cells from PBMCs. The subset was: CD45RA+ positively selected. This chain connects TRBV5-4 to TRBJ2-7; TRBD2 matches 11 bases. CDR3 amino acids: CASSSGTSGIYEQYF. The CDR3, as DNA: TGTGCCAGCAGCTCCGGGACTAGCGGTATTTACGAGCAGTACTTC.